This T cell receptor beta chain originates from a study of T cells expressing NK-cell markers. Study background: It was from sorted CD3+CD56+NKG2C+, CD3+CD56+NKG2C- and CD3+CD56-NKG2C+ T cells that TCR beta repertoires came.

Comment on this clonotype: Its antigen remains unknown.

TCR beta cDNA was generated via 5'RACE template switching incorporating UMIs. TCRdb reprocessed the 5' RACE reads, with one entry per CDR3 protein and no DNA. The listing records more than 400,000 distinct CDR3 sequences. Regarding the study as a whole: Uncertainty persisted over the HCMV specificity of expanded NKG2C+ T cell clones.

The sequence was collected from a woman aged 18-70 years in good health. The sequenced material came from blood T cells: a sorted CD56 or NKG2C T cell subset, CD4+ or CD8+ T cells, or bulk PBMC T cells (not recorded which).

CDR3 region: CASSLGGQGAFF. The chain recombines TRBV5-5 with TRBJ1-1; TCRdb's D call of TRBD1 is untestable without DNA. CDR1 SGHKS and CDR2 YYEKEE come from the germline V gene (reference sequence). The CDR3 has 12 amino acids.